These 22 T cell receptor beta chains came from one sample sequenced in a study of blood T cell repertoires in COVID-19. TCRdb's table, derived via immunoSEQ multiplex PCR, lists solely in-frame clones and lacks some. The sample records some 120,000 clones, roughly four fifths being singletons. The source material was peripheral blood. The source of these receptors is a woman between 45 and 60 years old with acute or convalescent COVID-19.

This chain connects TRBV9 to TRBJ1-2; TRBD1 is a possible D gene (6 bases). Germline V gene sequence: CDR1 SGDLS, CDR2 YYNGEE. The CDR3 is made up of 15 amino acids. V was pared by 0 bases and J by 4 bases, with 13 bases between. The CDR3 is CASSVAGELGYGYTF. The CDR3 nucleotides read TGTGCCAGCAGCGTAGCAGGGGAGTTGGGCTATGGCTACACCTTC.

The rearrangement uses TRBV6-5 and TRBJ1-1; no definite D call. From germline, CDR1 is MNHEY and CDR2 SVGAGI. Trimming shortened V by 6 bases and J by 1 base, and 15 bases separated the two germline ends. The CDR3 length is 15 residues. As DNA, the CDR3 is TGTGCCAGCAGATTTTTAACGACGGGGAACACTGAAGCTTTCTTT. Translated: CASRFLTTGNTEAFF.

The V and J genes are TRBV7-9 and TRBJ1-1, with 9 bases aligning to TRBD1. V shed 1 base, J shed 6 bases, and the junction held 3 bases outside the gene matches. The CDR3 has 14 amino acids. CDR1 and CDR2 from the germline V gene are SEHNR and FQNEAQ (reference sequence). CDR3 DNA sequence: TGTGCCAGCAGCTTAGGGGGACAGGGCGCTGAAGCTTTCTTT. Residues: CASSLGGQGAEAFF.

The chain uses TRBV5-6 and TRBJ1-1; D uncertain. From germline, CDR1 is SGHDT and CDR2 YYEEEE. CDR3 length: 14 amino acids. Trimming pared 3 bases from V and 1 base from J, leaving 10 bases between. The CDR3 DNA follows: TGTGCCAGCAGCTCCACTGCCTGGAACACTGAAGCTTTCTTT. Its translation: CASSSTAWNTEAFF.

The V gene is TRBV27, the J gene TRBJ1-2, with D uncertain. The CDR3 extends over 15 amino acids. The V gene's germline CDR1 is MNHEY and CDR2 SMNVEV (reference sequence). V was cut by 2 bases and J by 2 bases, with 12 bases left in between. CDR3 DNA sequence: TGTGCCAGCAGTTTACGGGCGGGTTTAAACTATGGCTACACCTTC. Its protein is CASSLRAGLNYGYTF.

The V call is TRBV14, the J call TRBJ2-7; possibly TRBD1 for D (5 bases). V dropped 2 bases and J dropped 1 base, with 9 bases sitting between them. CDR3 length equals 14 residues. Germline assignment: CDR1 SGHDN and CDR2 FVKESK. The CDR3 bases are TGTGCCAGCAGCCAATGGGGCGTGTCCTACGAGCAGTACTTC. The encoded protein is CASSQWGVSYEQYF.

A single count supports this clone. The chain uses TRBV6-6 and TRBJ1-5; 8 bases agree with TRBD1. There are 16 residues in the CDR3. V shed 6 bases and J 7 bases; nucleotides not matched to a gene: 14. Germline V gene data show CDR1 as MNHNY and CDR2 as SVGAGI (reference sequence). The CDR3 sequence is CASSLLPQGAGQPQHF. The CDR3, as DNA: TGTGCCAGCAGCCTCCTACCGCAGGGGGCAGGACAGCCCCAGCATTTT.

The chain is built from TRBV7-7 and TRBJ2-2; D uncertain. The CDR3 sequence is 15 residues long. The V and J ends lost 1 base and 1 base respectively, with 7 bases between them. Germline assignment: CDR1 SSHAT and CDR2 FNYEAQ (reference sequence). DNA for the CDR3: TGTGCCAGCAGCTTAGGCGGCCTGAACACCGGGGAGCTGTTTTTT. The encoded protein is CASSLGGLNTGELFF.

The chain has TRBV2 and TRBJ2-3; the match to TRBD1 covers 9 bases. The CDR3 length is 15 residues. The trim removed 9 bases at V and 2 bases at J, leaving 9 bases unmatched. The germline V gene encodes CDR1 SNHLY and CDR2 FYNNEI. Here the CDR3 reads CASNAGQGFTDTQYF. Written as DNA, the CDR3 is TGTGCCAGTAACGCGGGACAGGGCTTCACAGATACGCAGTATTTT.

The gene calls are TRBV7-9 and TRBJ1-5, with D perhaps matching TRBD1 (5 bases). The CDR3 covers 15 residues. From germline, CDR1 is SEHNR and CDR2 FQNEAQ (reference sequence). V was shortened by 5 bases and J by 5 bases, with 16 bases between the two germline ends. The CDR3 loop reads CASSPQTVADQPQHF. CDR3 DNA: TGTGCCAGCAGCCCCCAGACAGTAGCAGATCAGCCCCAGCATTTT.

The V and J genes are TRBV10-3 and TRBJ1-6, with 7 nucleotides matching TRBD1. Germline CDR1 ENHRY, CDR2 SYGVKD. This CDR3 comprises 15 residues. The trim removed 4 bases at V and 5 bases at J, leaving 5 bases unmatched. The CDR3 spells CAISGQGSNNSPLHF. In DNA, the CDR3 is TGTGCCATCAGTGGACAGGGCTCGAATAATTCACCCCTCCACTTT.

V is TRBV4-1 and J is TRBJ2-7, with D possibly matching TRBD2 (6 bases). Germline lookup yields CDR1 MGHRA and CDR2 YSYEKL. The CDR3 runs to 14 residues. V was cut by 4 bases and J by 3 bases, with 13 bases left in between. This CDR3 reads CASSLVAGNYEQYF. The DNA for the CDR3 is TGCGCCAGCAGCCTCGTCGCGGGGAACTACGAGCAGTACTTC.

As for this clone: The same CDR3 can be traced to other DNA sequences in this sample. The gene calls are TRBV12-3 or TRBV12-4 and TRBJ1-2; TRBD1 matches at 7 bases. V was pared by 2 bases and J by 5 bases, with 2 bases of the junction left unmatched. The CDR3 covers 13 residues. Written as DNA, the CDR3 is TGTGCCAGCAGTTTATCGACAGGGTATGGCTACACCTTC. It specifies CASSLSTGYGYTF.

The chain links TRBV29-1 to TRBJ1-4; TRBD1 agrees at 9 bases. J gave up 8 bases and V 6 bases, and 10 bases lay outside the gene matches. The CDR3 is 14 residues long. Germline V lookup: CDR1 SQVTM, CDR2 ANQGSEA. CDR3 amino acids: CSVPEDRGGEKLFF. The CDR3 nucleotides read TGCAGCGTCCCCGAGGACAGGGGAGGAGAAAAACTGTTTTTT.

The V gene is TRBV2, the J gene TRBJ2-3; D may be TRBD2 (5 bases). With 5 bases removed from V and 2 bases from J, the gap between germline ends came to 11 bases. The CDR3 covers 14 residues. Germline CDR1 SNHLY, CDR2 FYNNEI. The CDR3 DNA follows: TGTGCCAGCAGTCTGGACTCGATCACAGATACGCAGTATTTT. Its translation: CASSLDSITDTQYF.

The rearrangement joins TRBV7-9 to TRBJ2-2; 10 bases line up with TRBD2. Germline CDR1 and CDR2: SEHNR and FQNEAQ (reference sequence). CDR3 length: 15 residues. J lost 6 bases, V lost 5 bases, and 6 bases had no gene match. CDR3 sequence reads: CASSPGTSVSGELFF. The CDR3 DNA sequence: TGTGCCAGCAGCCCCGGGACTAGCGTATCCGGGGAGCTGTTTTTT.

This chain joins TRBV18 and TRBJ1-3; TRBD1 is a possible D gene (5 bases). The germline V gene encodes CDR1 KGHSH and CDR2 LQKENI. Trimming shortened V by 2 bases and J by 0 bases, and 11 bases separated the two germline ends. This CDR3 comprises 16 residues. CDR3 nucleotide sequence: TGTGCCAGCTCACCAAAACAGGCCAACTCTGGAAACACCATATATTTT. Translation gives CASSPKQANSGNTIYF.

This clone was detected once. This sequence joins TRBV4-1 and TRBJ2-7; 9 nucleotides agree with TRBD1. Germline CDR1 MGHRA, CDR2 YSYEKL. Losses at the gene ends were 1 base for V and 0 bases for J; bases not matched to a gene: 13. The CDR3 is 19 amino acids. CDR3 protein: CASSQVSGQGVVGSYEQYF. As DNA, the CDR3 is TGCGCCAGCAGCCAAGTTTCGGGACAGGGTGTCGTCGGCTCCTACGAGCAGTACTTC.

This clone turned up a few times. The V and J genes are TRBV20-1 and TRBJ1-2, with D hard to call. The germline CDR1 and CDR2 sequences are DFQATT and SNEGSKA (reference sequence). Trimming took 8 bases from V and 4 from J, leaving 11 bases between them. The CDR3 covers 11 residues. In DNA form, the CDR3 reads TGCAGTATACCAACATCCTATGGCTACACCTTC. Protein product: CSIPTSYGYTF.

This chain joins TRBV19 and TRBJ1-2; D not resolved. The CDR3 consists of 13 residues. Germline V lookup: CDR1 LNHDA, CDR2 SQIVND (reference sequence). The germline V and J ends were trimmed by 5 bases and 5 bases, with 12 bases remaining between them. The CDR3 reads CASSPDQLYGYTF. CDR3 sequence (DNA): TGTGCCAGTAGTCCCGATCAACTGTATGGCTACACCTTC.

The chain links TRBV19 to TRBJ1-1, with D perhaps matching TRBD1 (5 bases). CDR3 length: 15 residues. In germline, CDR1 is LNHDA, CDR2 SQIVND (reference sequence). Between the trimmed V and J ends, which lost 6 bases and 5 bases, there was a span of 19 bases. CDR3 amino acids: CASRRDVRAGTEAFF. For the CDR3, the DNA is TGTGCCAGTAGGAGAGACGTCAGGGCTGGGACTGAAGCTTTCTTT.

The V call is TRBV6-5, the J call TRBJ1-6; 7 nucleotides align to TRBD1. J lost 9 bases, V lost 6 bases, and 8 bases had no gene match. The length of the CDR3 is 14 residues. Germline V gene sequence: CDR1 MNHEY, CDR2 SVGAGI. Here the CDR3 DNA reads TGTGCCAGCAGGGCCCAGGGGGGTGGTTCACCCCTCCACTTT. The encoded protein is CASRAQGGGSPLHF.